The present T cell receptor beta chain was sequenced within a study of blood T cell repertoires in COVID-19 (TCRdb year 2020). Study-level background: Samples from collaborators originated in the United States, Italy and Spain and spanned both the acute and convalescent phases of COVID-19. HLA class I and class II types, where available, came from metadata supplied by the sample provider rather than from assay-based typing. The prospective study material was composed of cDNA or gDNA derived from T cells, B-cell-depleted T cells, or PBMCs. The dataset comprised deeply sampled blood TCRbeta repertoires from subjects exposed to, actively infected with, or recovered from COVID-19. The repertoires were released in a freely available public database intended as a resource for research on the immune response to SARS-CoV-2. The samples were drawn from the first 160 participants of the ongoing ImmuneRACE study and from 1,254 subjects provided by 6 global collaborators. Sample metadata almost always included a de-identified subject ID, COVID-19 status, age in years and sex.

Reading the germline V gene (reference sequence) gives CDR1 MNHEY and CDR2 SMNVEV. The V and J ends are trimmed by 0 bases and 7 bases, leaving 4 bases between them. From cysteine to phenylalanine, the CDR3 is 12 amino acids long. Here the CDR3 DNA is all that survives: 36 bases in frame from base 1. Findings and caveats that apply to the study as a whole: How much clinical and demographic metadata was included differed by source and by participant, and the metadata was provided uncurated.

Participants in the prospective study were enrolled through a virtual design, were aged about 18 to 89 years, and lived in approximately 25 United States geographic areas. In the prospective study, cohorts were assigned on the basis of participant-reported clinical history obtained from a screening survey and a study questionnaire. Recovered participants in ImmuneRACE Cohort 3 were defined by two consecutive negative NP/OP PCR tests, clearance by a healthcare professional, or resolution of symptoms. Each participant in the prospective study had whole blood, serum and a nasopharyngeal or oropharyngeal swab collected by mobile phlebotomists. Additional blood draws and questionnaires over an approximately two-month period could optionally be provided by prospective study participants. Before DNA extraction, blood samples from the prospective study were shipped at room temperature or frozen. On this clone: What this receptor recognizes is not known. There are no base qualities to consult, and no much larger clone falls within one base. Distinct nucleotide sequences in the sample also encode this CDR3.

TCRbeta CDR3 regions were amplified from genomic DNA using the immunoSEQ Assay, a bias-controlled multiplex PCR. The authors' analysis ran thus. The number of nucleated cells in each sample was estimated by amplification of reference gene primers within the assay. Sequence reads were collapsed and filtered to measure the absolute abundance of every unique TCRbeta CDR3 rearrangement. For each sample, productive Simpson clonality was calculated as the square root of Simpson's diversity index over productive rearrangements. Not all clones reach the TCRdb copy of this immuneACCESS table, which keeps in-frame sequences only. Checked studies attribute under half of the gap to unresolved V genes and leave the rest unexplained. The V and J calls and clone size come from that table; D and trimming were worked out from the DNA. The sample table records some 290,000 clones; nearly 90% of these occur just once. Almost 9.5% of the sample lies in the top ten.

This sequence uses TRBV27 and TRBJ2-1, with no confidently assigned D gene. The source is a woman younger than 45 who had recovered from COVID-19. The material sequenced was PBMCs or T cells enriched from blood (not recorded which). The nucleotide sequence is given as TGTGCCAGCAGTTTATCCCGGAATGAGCAGTTCTTC. The translation is CASSLSRNEQFF.